The 10 T cell receptor beta chains below were found in one sample sequenced in a study. TCRdb called the 5' RACE reads again in MiXCR, with one record for every CDR3 protein. The sample carries about 62,000 distinct CDR3 sequences, under 35% recorded once. Sequenced input: tumor-infiltrating naive CD4+ T cells sorted from the breast tumor. Subset: naive CD4+ T cells, CD4+CD45RA+CD25-. The source of these receptors is a female donor with breast cancer.

This rearrangement joins TRBV29-1 to TRBJ2-1, with TRBD2 matching over 9 bases. The CDR3 is made up of 13 amino acids. The J segment lost 5 bases and the V segment lost 4 bases, leaving 3 bases of the junction unmatched. The germline V gene has CDR1 SQVTM and CDR2 ANQGSEA. In DNA form, the CDR3 reads TGCAGCGTTGCAGCGGGGGGAAACAATGAGCAGTTCTTC. This codes for CSVAAGGNNEQFF.

This clonotype has more than one count but fewer than ten. The CDR3 bases are TGCGCCAGCAGCTTGGAAGGCGGGGGCCGGGAGACCCAGTACTTC. This encodes CASSLEGGGRETQYF. V gene TRBV5-1 combines with J gene TRBJ2-5; a possible D gene is TRBD2 (7 bases). CDR3 length: 15 residues. CDR1 is SGHRS and CDR2 is YFSETQ in the germline V gene. With 0 bases removed from V and 5 bases from J, the gap between germline ends came to 14 bases.

As concerns this clonotype: A read error may be the cause here, since a much bigger clone is one base away. The chain employs TRBV2 and TRBJ2-2; 8 nucleotides line up with TRBD1. CDR3 length: 15 residues. Per germline, CDR1 SNHLY and CDR2 FYNNEI. The CDR3 sequence: CVSSPGQGRTGELFF. The CDR3 region has the DNA TGTGTCAGCAGCCCCGGACAGGGCCGAACCGGGGAGCTGTTTTTT. The full variable domain, its missing parts supplied by reference TRBV2 and TRBJ2-2, is EPEVTQTPSHQVTQMGQEVILRCVPISNHLYFYWYRQILGQKVEFLVSFYNNEISEKSEIFDDQFSVERPDGSNFTLKIRSTKLEDSAMYFCVSSPGQGRTGELFFGEGSRLTVL.

The chain uses TRBV28 and TRBJ1-2; TRBD1 is a possible D gene (6 bases). Trimming shortened V by 5 bases and J by 6 bases, and 10 bases separated the two germline ends. The germline V gene encodes CDR1 MDHEN and CDR2 SYDVKM. The CDR3 sequence is 12 residues long. CDR3 nucleotide sequence: TGTGCCAGCAGTAACAGGGATCATGGCTACACCTTC. This gives the protein CASSNRDHGYTF.

This clonotype was found a few times. The J gene is TRBJ1-2, the V gene TRBV12-3 or TRBV12-4; no clear D. The CDR3 length is 14 residues. V was trimmed by 2 bases and J by 4 bases, leaving 11 bases between them. The CDR3 DNA follows: TGTGCCAGCAGTTTAACAGCCGAGGGCTATGGCTACACCTTC. This translates into CASSLTAEGYGYTF.

This clonotype was counted only a few times. This rearrangement joins TRBV6-6 to TRBJ2-4, with a possible D match to TRBD1 (5 bases). This CDR3 comprises 12 residues. Between the trimmed V and J ends, which lost 2 bases and 7 bases, there was a span of 6 bases. CDR1 MNHNY and CDR2 SVGAGI come from the germline V gene (reference sequence). CDR3 amino acids: CASSYRGNIQYF. The CDR3 region has the DNA TGTGCCAGCAGTTACAGGGGTAACATTCAGTACTTC.

This clonotype was found many times. The chain joins TRBV11-1 to TRBJ2-7, with 11 bases aligning to TRBD1. The trim removed 5 bases at V and 6 bases at J, leaving 6 bases unmatched. Germline V gives CDR1 SGHAT, CDR2 FQDESV (reference sequence). This CDR3 is 14 amino acids long. The CDR3 region has the DNA TGTGCCAGCAGCCCCCGGGACAGGGGGGGCGAGCAGTACTTC. Encoded protein: CASSPRDRGGEQYF.

This clonotype was picked up a small number of times. The chain employs TRBV2 and TRBJ1-1; 8 bases align to TRBD1. Germline V gives CDR1 SNHLY, CDR2 FYNNEI. CDR3 length: 13 residues. V lost 6 bases to trimming and J lost 5 bases; unmatched junction nucleotides: 5. In nucleotides, the CDR3 is TGTGCCAGCAGACCGACAGGGGCTACTGAAGCTTTCTTT. Residues: CASRPTGATEAFF.

V and J are TRBV5-1 and TRBJ2-7, with D perhaps matching TRBD1 (5 bases). Trimming left V 5 bases short and J 2 bases short, with 8 bases between. Germline V gives CDR1 SGHRS, CDR2 YFSETQ. The CDR3 has 12 residues. CDR3: CASRAGTYEQYF. In DNA, the CDR3 is TGCGCCAGCAGGGCAGGGACCTACGAGCAGTACTTC.

This clonotype came up a few times. This chain joins TRBV5-1 and TRBJ1-1, with D possibly being TRBD1 (6 bases). V gave up 4 bases and J gave up 1 base, with 11 bases separating them. Germline lookup yields CDR1 SGHRS and CDR2 YFSETQ. The CDR3 spans 14 residues. The CDR3 DNA is TGCGCCAGCAGCAGACAGGTAGAGAACACTGAAGCTTTCTTT. It encodes CASSRQVENTEAFF.